This T cell receptor (beta chain) was recorded in a study of blood T cell repertoires in COVID-19. Study details: Italy, Spain and the United States were the sources of the convalescent and acute COVID-19 samples. Sources were T cells, B-cell-depleted T cells, or PBMCs; the material itself was cDNA or gDNA.

Enrolment of Seattle patients took place during active infection, and they were followed longitudinally. In the original workflow: Nucleated cell number was recorded as an estimate derived from reference gene primer amplification. The data were produced by immunoSEQ multiplex PCR, yet TCRdb's version contains in-frame clones alone and is incomplete. The V and J calls and the clone size are those of that table, but D and trimming were determined from the DNA. Counted here are approximately 250,000 clones, 85% to 90% occurring once; the ten biggest clones make up approximately 5.3%. The CDR3 length is 16 residues. The V end was cut by 5 bases, the J end by 2 bases, with 13 bases between. Germline CDR1 is MNHEY and CDR2 is SMNVEV (reference sequence).

The clonotype comes from a woman aged 55-70 years with COVID-19, enrolled during active disease. The sample consisted of peripheral blood. This chain joins TRBV27 and TRBJ2-6, with a possible D match to TRBD1 (6 bases). The CDR3 spells CASSLHRVAGANVLTF. The CDR3, as DNA: TGTGCCAGCAGTCTCCACAGGGTAGCTGGGGCCAACGTCCTGACTTTC.